This T cell receptor (beta chain) derives from a study of regulatory T cells in long-lasting Graves disease. Time point given: persistent/refractory GD, antithyroid drugs over 5 years with positive TRAb. The TCR library was made from RNA extracted from PBMCs. Arm-PCR of CDR3 regions and iRepertoire HTBI primers were the basis on which TCR beta libraries were built. TCRdb reanalysed the multiplex PCR reads using MiXCR and keeps one entry per CDR3 protein. The data show some 450,000 distinct CDR3 sequences, with about 20% seen just once and about 26% held by the top ten. J lost 6 bases, V lost 3 bases, and 7 bases had no gene match. Germline lookup yields CDR1 MNHNS and CDR2 SASEGT. The CDR3 runs to 16 residues. This clonotype has more than one count but fewer than ten.

The rearrangement uses TRBV6-1 and TRBJ1-5; 11 bases map to TRBD1. The material was peripheral blood mononuclear cells (PBMCs), obtained when the disease was refractory, from a patient treated with antithyroid drugs. The sequence was collected from a female donor with Graves disease. CDR3 protein: CASSDPGQGERQPQHF. CDR3 DNA sequence: TGTGCCAGCAGTGACCCGGGACAGGGGGAGCGTCAGCCCCAGCATTTT.